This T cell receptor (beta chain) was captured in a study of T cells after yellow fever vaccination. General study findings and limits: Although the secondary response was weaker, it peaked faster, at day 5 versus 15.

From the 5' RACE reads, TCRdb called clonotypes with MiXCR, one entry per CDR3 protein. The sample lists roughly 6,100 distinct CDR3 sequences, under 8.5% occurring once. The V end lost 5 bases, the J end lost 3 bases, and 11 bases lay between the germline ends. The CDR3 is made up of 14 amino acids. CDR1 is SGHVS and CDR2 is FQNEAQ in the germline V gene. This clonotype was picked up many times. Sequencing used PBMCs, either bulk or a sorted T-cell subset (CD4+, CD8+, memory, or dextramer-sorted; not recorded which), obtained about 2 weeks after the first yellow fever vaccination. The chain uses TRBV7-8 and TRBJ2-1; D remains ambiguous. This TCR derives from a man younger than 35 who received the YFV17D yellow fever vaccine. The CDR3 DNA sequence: TGTGCCAGCAGCGGAGAGCTGCACTACAATGAGCAGTTCTTC. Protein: CASSGELHYNEQFF.